This T cell receptor beta chain was retrieved from a study of blood T cell repertoires in COVID-19. The data were produced by immunoSEQ multiplex PCR, yet TCRdb's version contains in-frame clones alone and is incomplete. Of about 210,000 clones in the sample, around 86% are singletons; the top ten hold less than 8%. This CDR3 region has 15 residues. Germline V CDR1 and CDR2: MNHEY, SMNVEV (reference sequence). The trim removed 5 bases at V and 5 bases at J, leaving 6 bases unmatched. Clinical histories supplied by participants themselves formed the basis of cohort assignment. The chain couples TRBV27 to TRBJ1-5; 10 bases map to TRBD1. The receptor was isolated from a man aged 30 to 45 in a cohort exposed to, infected with or recovered from COVID-19 (not recorded which). Sequencing was performed on PBMCs or T cells enriched from blood (not recorded which). CDR3 amino acids: CASSPFGQGDQPQHF. The CDR3 region has the DNA TGTGCCAGCAGTCCGTTCGGACAGGGGGATCAGCCCCAGCATTTT.